This TCR beta chain was profiled in a study of response to subunit inactivated influenza vaccine. From the RT-PCR reads, TCRdb called clonotypes with MiXCR, one entry per CDR3 protein. The table lists around 790,000 distinct CDR3 sequences, about 20% of them singletons. Details on this clonotype: The antigen remains unidentified.

Whole-study findings and limits: Authors suggested each seasonal influenza vaccination recruits few new T cells.

Germline CDR1 is ENHRY and CDR2 is SYGVKD. CDR3 length: 17 amino acids. The V gene end was trimmed by 8 bases and the J gene end by 1 base; junction bases not matched to a gene: 15. The sample was PBMCs from blood, taken more than 4 days after vaccination. V gene TRBV10-3 combines with J gene TRBJ2-5; TRBD1 aligns across 8 bases. The clonotype originates from a middle-aged man who received an inactivated influenza vaccine. CDR3 in amino acids: CAIALTRSGTGQETQYF. For the CDR3, the DNA is TGTGCCATCGCACTGACCCGCTCCGGGACAGGCCAAGAGACCCAGTACTTC.